This T cell receptor beta chain was captured in a study of cytomegalovirus exposure and HLA in healthy donors. General study results and limits: Earlier findings revealed that most TCR beta V segments proved productive either about 90% or about 30% of the time.

Use of 60 Vbeta and 13 Jbeta primers characterized the PCR. Clones were read by immunoSEQ multiplex PCR, and TCRdb kept only the in-frame ones, dropping some. There are under 85,000 clones in the sample; around 80% occur only once, and more than 4% lies in the top ten. As for this clone: Its antigen is as yet unknown.

The V and J ends lost 1 base and 5 bases, in that order; junction bases with no gene match: 11. The length of the CDR3 is 16 residues. The germline V gene encodes CDR1 SGHRS and CDR2 YFSETQ. This clonotype was sampled from a woman aged 25 to 39 in good health and CMV-seronegative. The chain carries TRBV5-1 and TRBJ1-2; 7 nucleotides agree with TRBD1. Sequencing was performed on PBMCs. CDR3 sequence reads: CASSLSSPGGIYGYTF. CDR3 coding DNA: TGCGCCAGCAGCTTGTCTTCTCCAGGGGGGATTTATGGCTACACCTTC.